This T cell receptor beta chain derives from a study of T-cell memory formation after mild COVID-19 (dated by TCRdb to about 2021). Study-level background: TCR sequence clusters from the two donors were largely donor specific. In a couple of donors, T-cell clones that expanded and contracted after mild COVID-19 were tracked by sequencing TCRalpha and TCRbeta repertoires over time. Two young, previously healthy adult volunteers, one female and one male, were included in the cohort. Broader findings and caveats from the paper: Some responding clones were detected in pre-infection memory, which suggested that pre-existing cross-reactive memory T cells had joined the SARS-CoV-2 response. Contracting CD4+ clones were found mainly in CM and EM memory subsets, while CD8+ clones were enriched in EMRA. Whether the second-wave clones peaking on day 37 were SARS-CoV-2 specific was not confirmed. The study covered only a couple of mild cases, and larger cohorts including severe cases with pre-infection samples were considered necessary. Clones contracting from day 15 to 85 had balanced CD4/CD8 phenotypes, while a second wave expanding from day 15 to 37 was biased towards CD4+.

Ficoll-Paque density gradient centrifugation was the method used to isolate PBMCs. TCRdb lists the instrument as Illumina NovaSeq 6000. TCRalpha and TCRbeta cDNA libraries were built by 5'RACE with constant-segment primers, adding sample barcodes and unique molecular identifiers. RNA was extracted from every sample with Trizol reagent. Amplification of the libraries took two PCR steps, and the second step added a second sample barcode plus Illumina TruSeq adapters. Sequencing of libraries was performed on an Illumina NovaSeq with 2 x 150 bp paired-end reads. Turning to the authors' computational methods: Reads were demultiplexed and collapsed into UMI-guided consensus sequences with migec v1.2.7. With mixcr v2.1.11, UMI consensuses were aligned to TRA and TRB V and J templates and assembled into clonotypes. Expanded or contracted clonotypes were those called significant by both edgeR and NoisET, with noise models trained on biological replicates. For edgeR calls, a false discovery rate-adjusted p below 0.01 and a log2 fold-change threshold of 1 were applied. As an exploratory analysis of dynamics, max-normalized trajectories of the 1000 most abundant clonotypes were examined by PCA with hierarchical clustering. Separately sequenced CD4+ and CD8+ repertoires were used to assign the CD4 or CD8 phenotype of responding clones. TCRdb reran the public reads through fastp at Q25 and MiXCR, keeping productive beta chains. Identical CDR3 protein sequences are pooled into one entry, listed with their most common genes and DNA. TCRdb's processing, not the authors' own work, is the source of the V and J calls. This sample is represented by around 530,000 distinct CDR3 sequences; about 22% of them were singletons. The leading ten clones occupy roughly 8.1% of the sample.

Counted from cysteine to phenylalanine, this CDR3 has 15 amino acids. CDR3 DNA only is kept here, 45 bases in frame from base 1. V drops 1 base and J drops 1 base, leaving 10 bases in between. CDR1 SGHDT and CDR2 YYEEEE are derived from the germline V gene. With respect to this clonotype: Its antigen is currently not known. No much larger clonotype is one base removed from it; base qualities were not supplied.

This sequence originates from an adult woman who had mild COVID-19 (a few samples of this study predate the infection). The sample titles of this study are shuffled in the database, so cell type and time point are left out; the donor was told from shared clones. The chain links TRBV5-6 with TRBJ2-3; the D segment cannot be called with confidence. Sequenced input: PBMCs or a T cell subset sorted from them (not recorded which). The nucleotides are TGTGCCAGCAGCTTGAACGGGTTGGGCACAGATACGCAGTATTTT. Translated, it gives CASSLNGLGTDTQYF. Joined to the reference TRBV5-6 and TRBJ2-3 proteins, this CDR3 gives the full variable domain: DAGVTQSPTHLIKTRGQQVTLRCSPKSGHDTVSWYQQALGQGPQFIFQYYEEEERQRGNFPDRFSGHQFPNYSSELNVNALLLGDSALYLCASSLNGLGTDTQYFGPGTRLTVL.